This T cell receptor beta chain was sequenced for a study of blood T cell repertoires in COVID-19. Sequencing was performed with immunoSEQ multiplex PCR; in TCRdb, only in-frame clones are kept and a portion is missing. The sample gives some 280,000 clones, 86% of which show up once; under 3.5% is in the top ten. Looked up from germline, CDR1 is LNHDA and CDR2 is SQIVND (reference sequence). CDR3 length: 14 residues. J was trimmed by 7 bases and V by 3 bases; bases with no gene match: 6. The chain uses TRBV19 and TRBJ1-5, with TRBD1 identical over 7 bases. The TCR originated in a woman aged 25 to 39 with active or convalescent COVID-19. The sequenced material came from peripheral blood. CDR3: CASSIKGARQPQHF. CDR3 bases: TGTGCCAGTAGTATCAAGGGGGCAAGGCAGCCCCAGCATTTT.